Below, 14 T cell receptor beta chains from the same sample are listed, as sequenced in a study. Tregs were sorted as CD4+CD25+CD127-/low cells. TCRdb reprocessed the 5' RACE reads with MiXCR, giving one entry per CDR3 protein. The sample includes 50,000 to 70,000 distinct CDR3 sequences, around 21% of them seen just once. The source material was tumor-infiltrating Tregs sorted from the breast tumor. These receptors were obtained from a female donor with breast cancer.

The DNA for the CDR3 is TGTGCCAGCAGTGAGAGAAGAAATGAAAAACTGTTTTTT. Its translation: CASSERRNEKLFF. The chain uses TRBV2 and TRBJ1-4, with D unresolved. Trimming stripped 3 bases from V and 5 bases from J, with 7 bases between. Germline V CDR1 and CDR2: SNHLY, FYNNEI. This CDR3 region has 13 residues. The full variable domain, its missing parts supplied by reference TRBV2 and TRBJ1-4, is EPEVTQTPSHQVTQMGQEVILRCVPISNHLYFYWYRQILGQKVEFLVSFYNNEISEKSEIFDDQFSVERPDGSNFTLKIRSTKLEDSAMYFCASSERRNEKLFFGSGTQLSVL.

This clonotype came up many times. J is TRBJ2-1 and V is TRBV7-2; D perhaps matches TRBD2 (6 bases). V dropped 4 bases and J dropped 1 base, with 11 bases sitting between them. The CDR3 is 15 residues long. Germline CDR1 reads SGHTA; CDR2 reads FQGNSA. The CDR3 protein is CASSWVAESYNEQFF. The CDR3, as DNA: TGTGCCAGCAGCTGGGTAGCGGAATCCTACAATGAGCAGTTCTTC.

CDR3 DNA sequence: TGTGCCAGCAGGGGCCACGGGGCCTCAAACCTAATTGGACGAAATGAAAAACTGTTTTTT. Translated, it gives CASRGHGASNLIGRNEKLFF. This sequence joins TRBV25-1 and TRBJ1-4, with TRBD1 as a possible D gene (5 bases). Germline CDR1 MGHDK, CDR2 SYGVNS. Deletions cut 6 bases from V and 5 bases from J, with 31 bases between. This CDR3 is built from 20 residues. Drawing the rest from reference TRBV25-1 and TRBJ1-4, the complete variable domain is EADIYQTPRYLVIGTGKKITLECSQTMGHDKMYWYQQDPGMELHLIHYSYGVNSTEKGDLSSESTVSRIRTEHFPLTLESARPSHTSQYLCASRGHGASNLIGRNEKLFFGSGTQLSVL.

This clonotype occurred a few times. The chain joins TRBV20-1 to TRBJ1-1; a weak D match, TRBD1 (6 bases). The CDR3 runs 12 residues. Germline CDR1 and CDR2: DFQATT and SNEGSKA (reference sequence). CDR3 loop: CANRQVNTEAFF. Written as DNA, the CDR3 is TGCGCTAACCGACAGGTCAACACTGAAGCTTTCTTT.

The V call is TRBV18, the J call TRBJ1-1; TRBD1 aligns across 12 bases. The germline gives CDR1 KGHSH, CDR2 LQKENI. J lost 4 bases, V lost 3 bases, and 9 bases had no gene match. The CDR3 extends over 17 amino acids. The CDR3 sequence: CASSPGTGGVGTTEAFF. Written as DNA, the CDR3 is TGTGCCAGCTCACCTGGGACAGGGGGCGTAGGGACCACTGAAGCTTTCTTT.

This clonotype was observed a handful of times. The chain uses TRBV7-2 and TRBJ2-1; the D is unclear. The CDR3 length is 11 residues. Germline V lookup: CDR1 SGHTA, CDR2 FQGNSA. V lost 5 bases, J lost 8 bases, and 7 bases lay in between. CDR3 DNA: TGTGCCAGCAGCCGGGTGCATGAGCAGTTCTTC. It is translated as CASSRVHEQFF. The variable domain in full, completed from reference TRBV7-2 and TRBJ2-1, reads GAGVSQSPSNKVTEKGKDVELRCDPISGHTALYWYRQSLGQGLEFLIYFQGNSAPDKSGLPSDRFSAERTGGSVSTLTIQRTQQEDSAVYLCASSRVHEQFFGPGTRLTVL.

In its sample, this clonotype was seen a few times. The chain couples TRBV7-2 to TRBJ1-3, with D uncertain. Trimming took off 1 base at V and 8 bases at J, with 15 bases between the two ends. CDR3 size: 15 residues. The germline V gene has CDR1 SGHTA and CDR2 FQGNSA. CDR3 residues: CASSLGAGYGDTIYF. CDR3 nucleotides: TGTGCCAGCAGCTTAGGAGCGGGGTATGGGGACACCATATATTTT.

This sequence joins TRBV5-1 and TRBJ1-2; D is possibly TRBD1 (5 bases). CDR1 is SGHRS, CDR2 YFSETQ, per germline. Trimming took 0 bases from V and 7 from J, leaving 13 bases between them. CDR3 length: 14 residues. The CDR3 DNA follows: TGCGCCAGCAGCTTGGAAGGGGTTCAGGGTGGCTACACCTTC. It yields the protein CASSLEGVQGGYTF.

This clonotype was seen a single time. One end of the junction is discordant with germline, which a read error may explain. V usage is TRBV3-1 and J usage is TRBJ2-1, with D unresolved. The germline V gene has CDR1 LGHDT and CDR2 YNNKEL (reference sequence). CDR3 length: 16 amino acids. The CDR3 DNA follows: TGTGCCAGCAGCCTCCAAGGGCTTCTTGGGGTAGGTGAGCAGTGCTTC. Translated: CASSLQGLLGVGEQCF.

This clonotype was seen more than once but under ten times. The rearrangement joins TRBV20-1 to TRBJ1-2, with 7 bases aligning to TRBD1. The V gene's germline CDR1 is DFQATT and CDR2 SNEGSKA (reference sequence). V dropped 4 bases and J dropped 8; count of bases not matched to a gene: 10. This CDR3 spans 13 amino acids. CDR3 DNA: TGCAGTGCTACTCCGGGACAGCGGCCCGGCTACACCTTC. It specifies CSATPGQRPGYTF.

This clonotype was recorded at least ten times. The chain couples TRBV5-1 to TRBJ2-1, with TRBD2 matching 11 bases. Germline CDR1 and CDR2: SGHRS and YFSETQ. The ends lost 4 bases at V and 4 bases at J; junction bases unmatched: 13. The CDR3 spans 18 residues. The CDR3 nucleotides read TGCGCCAGCAGCCAGGACTATAATAGCGGGAGGGGTTACAATGAGCAGTTCTTC. It specifies CASSQDYNSGRGYNEQFF.

There are a few counts of this clonotype. The V call is TRBV7-6, the J call TRBJ2-1; TRBD1 might be the D (6 bases). The CDR3 is 13 amino acids. V was cut by 6 bases and J by 4 bases, with 10 bases left in between. The germline gives CDR1 SGHVS, CDR2 FNYEAQ. CDR3: CASSWQGYNEQFF. CDR3 coding DNA: TGTGCCAGCAGTTGGCAGGGGTACAATGAGCAGTTCTTC.

The CDR3 sequence: CSARVQHEQYF. For the CDR3, the DNA is TGCAGTGCTAGGGTTCAGCACGAGCAGTACTTC. The rearrangement links TRBV20-1 to TRBJ2-7; D remains ambiguous. V dropped 3 bases and J dropped 5 bases, with 8 bases sitting between them. Germline loops: CDR1 DFQATT, CDR2 SNEGSKA (reference sequence). There are 11 residues in the CDR3.

Turning to this clonotype: A single base separates this from a much larger clone, so it may be a read error. Given the absence of the conserved phenylalanine or tryptophan at the CDR3 end, a read error is likely. The rearrangement uses TRBV29-1 and TRBJ2-1; no clear D gene. The germline CDR1 and CDR2 sequences are SQVTM and ANQGSEA. Trimming stripped 3 bases from V and 3 bases from J, with 12 bases between. CDR3 size: 14 residues. The CDR3 DNA follows: TGCAGCGTTGACCAAGGTACCCTCTACAATGAGCAGTTCTGC. Encoded protein: CSVDQGTLYNEQFC.